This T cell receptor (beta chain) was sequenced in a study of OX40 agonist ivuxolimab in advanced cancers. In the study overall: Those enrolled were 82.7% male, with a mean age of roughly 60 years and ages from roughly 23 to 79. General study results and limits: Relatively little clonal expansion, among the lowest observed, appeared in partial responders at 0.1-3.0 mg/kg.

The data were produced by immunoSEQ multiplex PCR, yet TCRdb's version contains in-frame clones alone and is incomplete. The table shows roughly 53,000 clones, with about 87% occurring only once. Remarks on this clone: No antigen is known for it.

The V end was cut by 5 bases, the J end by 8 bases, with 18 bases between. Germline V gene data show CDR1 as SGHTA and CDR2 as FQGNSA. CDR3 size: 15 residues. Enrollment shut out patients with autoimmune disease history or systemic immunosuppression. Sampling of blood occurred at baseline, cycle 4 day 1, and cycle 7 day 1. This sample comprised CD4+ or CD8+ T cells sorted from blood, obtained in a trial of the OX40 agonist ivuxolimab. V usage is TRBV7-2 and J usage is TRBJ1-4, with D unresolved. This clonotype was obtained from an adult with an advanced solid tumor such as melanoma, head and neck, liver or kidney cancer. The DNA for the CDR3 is TGTGCCAGCAGCATAGGGCGCGGGGTAGGGGAAAAACTGTTTTTT. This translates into CASSIGRGVGEKLFF. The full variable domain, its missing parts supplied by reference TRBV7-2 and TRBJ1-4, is GAGVSQSPSNKVTEKGKDVELRCDPISGHTALYWYRQSLGQGLEFLIYFQGNSAPDKSGLPSDRFSAERTGGSVSTLTIQRTQQEDSAVYLCASSIGRGVGEKLFFGSGTQLSVL.